The 13 T cell receptor beta chains given below trace back to one sample, sequenced in a study of T-cell reconstitution after alpha-beta-depleted transplantation in children. The authors prepared the TCRbeta library with unique molecular identifiers. TCRdb reanalysed the PCR reads using MiXCR and keeps one entry per CDR3 protein. This repertoire shows about 690,000 distinct CDR3 sequences, approximately 15% found once; its top ten account for approximately 1%. The input for sequencing was PBMCs from the stem cell graft donor, taken from the stem cell graft. The source of these receptors is a human donor who donated a stem cell graft to a child with acute myeloid leukemia.

The rearrangement joins TRBV5-1 to TRBJ1-1; D remains unclear. Germline V gene sequence: CDR1 SGHRS, CDR2 YFSETQ. The CDR3 sequence is 13 residues long. Trimming took off 1 base at V and 1 base at J, with 5 bases between the two ends. CDR3 protein: CASSLNTNTEAFF. CDR3 bases: TGCGCCAGCAGCTTGAATACGAACACTGAAGCTTTCTTT. Full variable domain (missing parts from reference TRBV5-1 and TRBJ1-1): KAGVTQTPRYLIKTRGQQVTLSCSPISGHRSVSWYQQTPGQGLQFLFEYFSETQRNKGNFPGRFSGRQFSNSRSEMNVSTLELGDSALYLCASSLNTNTEAFFGQGTRLTVV.

This clonotype was picked up a small number of times. This chain links TRBV5-1 with TRBJ1-2; D remains ambiguous. The germline gives CDR1 SGHRS, CDR2 YFSETQ. Trimming took off 0 bases at V and 13 bases at J, with 19 bases between the two ends. This CDR3 region has 14 residues. The DNA for the CDR3 is TGCGCCAGCAGCTTGGCCGAGTTCCCGTCCACTGCCACCTTC. Translation gives CASSLAEFPSTATF.

This clonotype was seen more than once but under ten times. The gene calls are TRBV5-4 and TRBJ2-7; 7 bases match TRBD2. This CDR3 has 13 amino acids. J was trimmed by 5 bases and V by 3 bases; bases with no gene match: 5. Per germline, CDR1 SGHNT and CDR2 YYREEE (reference sequence). The CDR3 sequence is CASSWYGLDEQYV. As DNA, the CDR3 is TGTGCCAGCAGCTGGTATGGACTAGACGAGCAGTACGTC.

This sequence joins TRBV15 and TRBJ2-7, with D perhaps TRBD2 (5 bases). CDR1 is LNHNV, CDR2 YYDKDF, per germline (reference sequence). CDR3 length equals 13 residues. Trimming took 3 bases from V and 1 from J, leaving 7 bases between them. The CDR3: CATSREESYEQYF. CDR3 DNA sequence: TGTGCCACCAGCAGGGAGGAATCCTACGAGCAGTACTTC.

This clonotype was detected a few times. The chain employs TRBV7-9 and TRBJ1-4; 7 nucleotides agree with TRBD1. The CDR3 has 14 residues. Germline V gives CDR1 SEHNR, CDR2 FQNEAQ (reference sequence). The V and J ends lost 6 bases and 4 bases, in that order; junction bases with no gene match: 5. The CDR3 DNA reads as TGTGCCAGCAGGGGAGGGGGCGTTAATGAAAAACTGTTTTTT. Protein: CASRGGGVNEKLFF.

This clonotype was seen only a few times. The V and J genes are TRBV25-1 and TRBJ1-1; possibly TRBD1 for D (5 bases). Looked up from germline, CDR1 is MGHDK and CDR2 is SYGVNS. V dropped 4 bases and J dropped 8 bases, with 11 bases sitting between them. This CDR3 is 12 amino acids long. The CDR3 DNA reads as TGTGCCAGCAGTGGTCCCCGACAGGAAGCTTTCTTT. This gives the protein CASSGPRQEAFF.

This clonotype came up many times. V and J are TRBV6-1 and TRBJ1-1, with 7 nucleotides matching TRBD1. This CDR3 is 14 amino acids long. V dropped 6 bases and J dropped 0; count of bases not matched to a gene: 4. CDR1 is MNHNS and CDR2 is SASEGT in the germline V gene. DNA of the CDR3: TGTGCCAGCAGCCCGGGACAGCTGAACACTGAAGCTTTCTTT. This encodes CASSPGQLNTEAFF.

This clonotype was observed a few times. This chain links TRBV30 with TRBJ2-7; perhaps TRBD1 as D (6 bases). Germline V lookup: CDR1 GTSNPN, CDR2 SVGIG (reference sequence). This CDR3 has 13 residues. V lost 5 bases, J lost 7 bases, and 18 bases lay in between. The CDR3 reads CAWGTGLLREQYF. The CDR3 DNA reads as TGTGCCTGGGGTACAGGGCTACTACGGGAGCAGTACTTC.

This clonotype has only a few counts. The V and J genes are TRBV6-5 and TRBJ1-1, with D uncertain. Germline CDR1 reads MNHEY; CDR2 reads SVGAGI. The CDR3 is 12 residues long. The V gene lost 5 bases and the J gene lost 5 bases, with 9 bases spanning the gap. Here the CDR3 reads CASSRLGTEAFF. CDR3 sequence (DNA): TGTGCCAGCAGTCGCCTGGGAACTGAAGCTTTCTTT.

This clonotype was counted only a few times. V usage is TRBV7-2 and J usage is TRBJ1-2; tentative D call: TRBD1 (5 bases). The CDR3 extends over 14 amino acids. Germline CDR1 and CDR2: SGHTA and FQGNSA. The V gene lost 1 base and the J gene lost 12 bases, with 18 bases spanning the gap. The CDR3 DNA reads TGTGCCAGCAGCTTAGGCGGGGCGCGGGGAGGGGACACCTTC. It encodes CASSLGGARGGDTF.

This clonotype was seen repeatedly, ten times or more. This chain joins TRBV29-1 and TRBJ2-2, with D uncertain. V lost 6 bases and J 6 bases, leaving 8 bases between the germline ends. Germline CDR1 and CDR2: SQVTM and ANQGSEA. This CDR3 has 11 residues. The CDR3 is CSVLGAGELFF. In DNA form, the CDR3 reads TGCAGCGTCCTTGGGGCCGGGGAGCTGTTTTTT.

V and J are TRBV7-2 and TRBJ2-5, with D possibly matching TRBD2 (6 bases). CDR1 and CDR2 from the germline V gene are SGHTA and FQGNSA. V was cut by 4 bases and J by 4 bases, with 10 bases left in between. This CDR3 contains 13 residues. Here the CDR3 DNA reads TGTGCCAGCAGCTCAAAAGCGGGAGAGACCCAGTACTTC. Amino acid sequence: CASSSKAGETQYF.

With regard to this clonotype: A much more abundant neighbour one base away suggests this may be a read error. The V call is TRBV24-1, the J call TRBJ2-3; D is uncertain. There are 12 residues in the CDR3. The V end was cut by 4 bases, the J end by 10 bases, with 11 bases between. Germline CDR1 is KGHDR and CDR2 is SFDVKD. CDR3 nucleotides: TGTGCCACCAGTGACAGGCTCGAGGCGCAGTATTTT. It translates to CATSDRLEAQYF.